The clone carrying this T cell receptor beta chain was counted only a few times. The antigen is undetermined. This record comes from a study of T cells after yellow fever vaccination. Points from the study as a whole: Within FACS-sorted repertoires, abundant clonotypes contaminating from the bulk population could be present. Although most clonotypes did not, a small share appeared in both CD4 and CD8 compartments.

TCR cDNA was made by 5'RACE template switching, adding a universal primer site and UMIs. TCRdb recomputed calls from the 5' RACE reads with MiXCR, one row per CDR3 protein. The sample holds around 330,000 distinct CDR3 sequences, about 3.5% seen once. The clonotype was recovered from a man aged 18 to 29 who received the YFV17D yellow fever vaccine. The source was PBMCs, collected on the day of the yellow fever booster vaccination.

The CDR3 bases are TGCGCCAGCAGCTCGCCACCCGGGACGGCGACCACAGATACGCAGTATTTT. This translates into CASSSPPGTATTDTQYF. The chain employs TRBV5-1 and TRBJ2-3; D tentatively reads TRBD1 or TRBD2 (5 bases each). The CDR3 sequence is 17 residues long. The germline V gene has CDR1 SGHRS and CDR2 YFSETQ. Trimming shortened V by 3 bases and J by 2 bases, and 19 bases separated the two germline ends. Full variable domain (missing parts from reference TRBV5-1 and TRBJ2-3): KAGVTQTPRYLIKTRGQQVTLSCSPISGHRSVSWYQQTPGQGLQFLFEYFSETQRNKGNFPGRFSGRQFSNSRSEMNVSTLELGDSALYLCASSSPPGTATTDTQYFGPGTRLTVL.